The 8 T cell receptor delta chains given below trace back to one sample, sequenced in a study of gamma-delta chains in newborns, infants, children. TCRdb redid the clone calls on the reads with CATT. The profile covers about 5,400 delta-chain clones, with less than 20% appearing a single time and roughly 5.2% taken by the ten largest. Sequenced: blood. Every receptor here comes from a child who was a newborn, infant or young child, either healthy, febrile or measles-vaccinated (not recorded which).

The rearrangement links TRDV2 to TRDJ1; 7 nucleotides match TRDD3. Here the J gene was assigned by germline matching of the DNA, as TCRdb has none. The length of the CDR3 is 15 residues. CDR1 GEAIGNYY and CDR2 EKD come from the germline V gene. V dropped 0 bases and J dropped 7; count of bases not matched to a gene: 10. The CDR3 reads CACDTRGGFGGKLIF. The CDR3 region has the DNA TGTGCCTGTGACACCAGAGGGGGATTCGGCGGTAAACTCATCTTT.

Comments on this clone: A much larger clone differs by one base, so this may be a read error. This CDR3 is also generated by other DNA sequences in the sample. The V and J genes are TRDV1 and TRDJ2; D is unclear. Germline V lookup: CDR1 TSWWSYY, CDR2 QGS. This CDR3 has 14 amino acids. This chain's CDR3 is CALGSPPKTAQLFF. CDR3 DNA sequence: TGTGCTCTTGGGTCCCCTCCGAAAACAGCGCAACTCTTCTTT.

Points on this clone: A much bigger clone sits one base away, suggesting this may be a read error. The V gene is TRDV2, the J gene TRDJ2; TRDD3 matches at 10 bases. V shed 5 bases, J shed 2 bases, and the junction held 13 bases outside the gene matches. There are 18 residues in the CDR3. Germline CDR1 and CDR2: GEAIGNYY and EKD. DNA of the CDR3: TGTGCCTGTGGCACAGTGGGGGATACTCTTGGGTTGACAGCACAACTCTTCTTT. As protein: CACGTVGDTLGLTAQLFF.

This clone was seen only a few times. TCRdb's listed protein matches a much larger clone and diverges from this DNA's translation at residue 11, likely through a read error; the protein shown comes from the DNA. The chain combines TRDV2 with TRDJ1; D perhaps matches TRDD3 (5 bases). No J segment appears in TCRdb, so it was assigned here by matching the sequence to germline. Germline V CDR1 and CDR2: GEAIGNYY, EKD. This CDR3 has 15 residues. Trimming took 1 base from V and 7 from J, leaving 18 bases between them. CDR3 in amino acids: CACDTVLERGGKLIF. The CDR3 region has the DNA TGTGCCTGTGACACGGTACTGGAGAGGGGCGGTAAACTCATCTTT.

By sample share, this clone is medium-sized. This CDR3 is also generated by other DNA sequences in the sample. The V call is TRDV2, the J call TRDJ2; 12 bases are shared with TRDD3. CDR1 is GEAIGNYY and CDR2 is EKD in the germline V gene. The CDR3 has 16 residues. J lost 7 bases, V lost 3 bases, and 8 bases had no gene match. CDR3 sequence (DNA): TGTGCCTGTGACCGGCTCACTGGGGGATACCTAGCACAACTCTTCTTT. The encoded protein is CACDRLTGGYLAQLFF.

This clone was observed a few times. Translating the DNA gives a protein that differs from the TCRdb entry at residue 14; the protein shown here is that DNA translation. The chain links TRDV2 to TRDJ1, with D possibly TRDD3 on 5 matching bases. CDR1 is GEAIGNYY and CDR2 is EKD in the germline V gene. The CDR3 is made up of 16 amino acids. CDR3 residues: CACDPVGPPGTDKPIF. The DNA for the CDR3 is TGTGCCTGTGACCCCGTCGGACCTCCGGGGACCGATAAACCCATCTTT.

Only a few counts were recorded for this clone. This chain joins TRDV2 and TRDJ3; D unresolved. This CDR3 comprises 16 residues. V was trimmed by 3 bases and J by 1 base, leaving 9 bases between them. In germline, CDR1 is GEAIGNYY, CDR2 EKD. DNA for the CDR3: TGTGCCTGTGACTCCGCGGGTTCCTGGGACACCCGACAGATGTTTTTC. It yields the protein CACDSAGSWDTRQMFF.

This clone was seen only a few times. This rearrangement joins TRDV2 to TRDJ1; 8 positions match TRDD3. The CDR3 runs 20 residues. CDR1 and CDR2 (germline): GEAIGNYY, EKD. After removal of 3 bases from V and 4 bases from J, the junction contained 24 bases not matched to a gene. DNA for the CDR3: TGTGCCTGTGACCACGTGGGGAAAAACGACTGGGGGCCTACGGGCGATAAACTCATCTTT. Residues: CACDHVGKNDWGPTGDKLIF.